Sequencing of this T cell receptor beta chain was carried out in a study of cytomegalovirus exposure and HLA in healthy donors. PCR was performed using 60 Vbeta and 13 Jbeta primers. The method was immunoSEQ multiplex PCR; TCRdb's version includes in-frame clones alone and lacks a portion of them. The sample records 65,000 to 100,000 clones, 76% being singletons. A note on this clone: The antigen remains undetermined.

Points from the study as a whole: With DRB1 most and HLA-C fewest, TCR association rates differed between HLA loci in a later analysis. The study designated fewer than 200 TCR beta chains cytomegalovirus-associated. A later analysis reported that several of the most significant clusters appeared to be linked to common viral pathogens, among them Epstein-Barr virus.

This CDR3 contains 16 residues. With 4 bases removed from V and 7 bases from J, the gap between germline ends came to 20 bases. The receptor comes from a man aged 35-49 years in good health and CMV-seronegative. The rearrangement joins TRBV23-1 to TRBJ1-5, with D perhaps matching TRBD1 (6 bases). Being an ORF, TRBV23-1 has a function that is uncertain. Material for sequencing was PBMCs. CDR3 bases: TGCGCCAGCAGTCCCTCCCCGGACAGACGAGAACAGCCCCAGCATTTT. Translated, it gives CASSPSPDRREQPQHF.